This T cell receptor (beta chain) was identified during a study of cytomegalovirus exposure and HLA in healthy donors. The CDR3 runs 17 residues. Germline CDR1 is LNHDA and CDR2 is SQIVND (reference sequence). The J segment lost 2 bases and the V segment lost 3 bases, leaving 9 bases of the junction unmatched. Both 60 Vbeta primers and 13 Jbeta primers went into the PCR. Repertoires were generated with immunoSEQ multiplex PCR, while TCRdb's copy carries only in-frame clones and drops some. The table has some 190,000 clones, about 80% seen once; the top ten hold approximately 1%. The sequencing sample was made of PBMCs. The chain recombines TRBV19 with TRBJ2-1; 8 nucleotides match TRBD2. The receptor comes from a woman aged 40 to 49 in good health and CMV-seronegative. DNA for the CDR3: TGTGCCAGTAGTATCCTAACTAGCGGTATTACCTACAATGAGCAGTTCTTC. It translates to CASSILTSGITYNEQFF.